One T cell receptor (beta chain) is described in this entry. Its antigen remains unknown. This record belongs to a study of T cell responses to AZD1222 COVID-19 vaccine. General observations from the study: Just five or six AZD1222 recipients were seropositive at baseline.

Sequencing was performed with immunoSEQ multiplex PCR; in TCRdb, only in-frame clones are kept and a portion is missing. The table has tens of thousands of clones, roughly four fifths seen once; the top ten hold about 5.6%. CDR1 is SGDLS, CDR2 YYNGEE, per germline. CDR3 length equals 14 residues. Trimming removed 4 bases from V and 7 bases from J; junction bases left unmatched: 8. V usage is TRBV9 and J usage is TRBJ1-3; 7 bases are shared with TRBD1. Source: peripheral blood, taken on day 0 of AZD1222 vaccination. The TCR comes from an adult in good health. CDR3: CASSSKQGSNTIYF. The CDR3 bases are TGTGCCAGCAGCTCAAAACAGGGGTCGAACACCATATATTTT.